Detailed here is one T cell receptor beta chain. Its antigen remains unidentified. Deep-level settings were used for running the assay. TCRdb keeps only in-frame clones here, not all; method: immunoSEQ multiplex PCR. The data contain 2,100,000 or so clones, approximately 94% of them singletons. J gave up 9 bases and V 0 bases, and 0 bases lay outside the gene matches. There are 13 residues in the CDR3. Germline loops: CDR1 SGHRS, CDR2 YFSETQ. This sample stems from a study of shared clonotypes between healthy human individuals. Overall study results and limits: Larger estimated richness was generally seen in naive subsets than in memory subsets.

The TCR originated in a young man in good health. The sample was naive CD4+ T cells sorted from blood. The subset is: CD45RA+ positively selected. V gene TRBV5-1 combines with J gene TRBJ1-6; 7 bases line up with TRBD1. The CDR3 DNA reads as TGCGCCAGCAGCTTGGACAGGGGTTCACCCCTCCACTTT. It codes for CASSLDRGSPLHF.